This TCR beta chain was captured by sequencing in a study of control samples from healthy donors and cancer patients. The CDR3 is made up of 11 amino acids. Trimming took 6 bases from V and 4 from J, leaving 6 bases between them. Germline lookup yields CDR1 MDHEN and CDR2 SYDVKM. Using immunoSEQ multiplex PCR, the repertoire was profiled, and TCRdb retains in-frame clones only, with some absent. Of 160,000 or so clones in the sample, about 93% were seen once. The clonotype comes from a woman aged 30 to 39 in good health. This chain uses TRBV28 with TRBJ1-1, with D hard to call. Sequenced material: blood. Here the CDR3 reads CASSGRTEAFF. The DNA for the CDR3 is TGTGCCAGCAGCGGGCGCACTGAAGCTTTCTTT.